This entry lists 18 T cell receptor beta chains sequenced from one sample in a study of tumor and adjacent non-tumor tissue in lung cancer. The template was RNA from unsorted bulk tissue. Distant lung tissue was collected more than 3 cm away from the tumor edge. Three rounds of nested PCR, following a modified ARM-PCR protocol, produced the TCRbeta library. TCRdb re-called the multiplex PCR reads with MiXCR, one entry per CDR3 protein. The sample shows fewer than 55,000 distinct CDR3 sequences, 60% to 70% of them seen only once. Sample: distant non-tumor lung tissue. These receptor sequences come from a woman aged 40 to 55 with non-small cell lung cancer.

This clonotype was detected ten times or more. This rearrangement joins TRBV6-1 to TRBJ2-7, with D maybe TRBD1 (6 bases). Trimming shortened V by 3 bases and J by 1 base, and 13 bases separated the two germline ends. Germline assignment: CDR1 MNHNS and CDR2 SASEGT. The CDR3 contains 15 residues. CDR3 sequence reads: CASSDTGTNSYEQYF. The CDR3 region has the DNA TGTGCCAGCAGTGATACCGGGACAAATTCCTACGAGCAGTACTTC.

A remark on this clonotype: This may arise from a read error, as a much more abundant clone is one base away. The V call is TRBV5-1, the J call TRBJ2-5; 9 bases align to TRBD1. The junction had 11 bases not matched to a gene; V was cut back by 3 bases and J by 8 bases. The germline V gene encodes CDR1 SGHRS and CDR2 YFSETQ. The CDR3 totals 15 residues. The CDR3 sequence is CASSSAPGQGDTQYF. The CDR3 region has the DNA TGCGCCAGCAGCTCGGCCCCGGGACAGGGCGATACCCAGTACTTC.

This clonotype occurred many times. This chain joins TRBV6-1 and TRBJ2-1; 10 bases line up with TRBD2. CDR3 length: 15 amino acids. The germline V gene has CDR1 MNHNS and CDR2 SASEGT. V was pared by 6 bases and J by 10 bases, with 12 bases of the junction left unmatched. CDR3 nucleotides: TGTGCCAGCAGGTCACTAGCGGGGTTTACGGAAGAGCAGTTCTTC. Translation: CASRSLAGFTEEQFF.

There are many counts of this clonotype. This chain uses TRBV7-3 with TRBJ2-1; 15 bases map to TRBD2. CDR1 is SGHTA and CDR2 is FQGTGA in the germline V gene. The CDR3 covers 15 residues. V was pared by 5 bases and J by 7 bases, with 3 bases of the junction left unmatched. The CDR3 region is CASSRGTSGRNEQFF. CDR3 DNA: TGTGCCAGCAGCCGCGGGACTAGCGGGAGGAATGAGCAGTTCTTC.

Turning to this clonotype: Given the absence of the conserved phenylalanine or tryptophan at the CDR3 end, a read error is likely. This chain joins TRBV11-2 and TRBJ1-5, with TRBD1 as a possible D gene (6 bases). Germline-derived CDR1 and CDR2 are SGHAT and FQNNGV. V was cut by 10 bases and J by 6 bases, with 22 bases left in between. The CDR3 spans 15 residues. CDR3: CANTMVTGPGQPQHY. For the CDR3, the DNA is TGTGCCAACACTATGGTGACAGGTCCAGGTCAGCCCCAGCATTAT.

This clonotype is labeled as medium-sized. The chain recombines TRBV11-3 with TRBJ2-7; D unresolved. The germline gives CDR1 SGHNT, CDR2 YENEEA. V was trimmed by 6 bases and J by 5 bases, leaving 14 bases between them. This CDR3 has 13 amino acids. CDR3 DNA: TGTGCCAGCAGTCCCGGACCACTCAACGAGCAGTACTTC. Protein product: CASSPGPLNEQYF.

The CDR3, as DNA: TGTGCCAGCAGCTCGTCCGGGACAGGGAGCGCCGGGGAGCTGTTTTTT. Translating gives CASSSSGTGSAGELFF. The V call is TRBV11-2, the J call TRBJ2-2; 9 bases fit TRBD1. The CDR3 covers 16 residues. With V trimmed by 4 bases and J by 6 bases, 9 bases remained unmatched. Looked up from germline, CDR1 is SGHAT and CDR2 is FQNNGV.

In the case of this clonotype: At one end, the junction sequence differs from germline, possibly due to a read error. The chain employs TRBV10-1 and TRBJ2-2; 7 positions match TRBD2. The germline CDR1 and CDR2 sequences are WNHNN and SYGVQD (reference sequence). This CDR3 is built from 15 residues. This CDR3 is CASHTGGLNNGELFF. In DNA form, the CDR3 reads TGCGCCAGCCATACGGGGGGACTGAACAACGGGGAGCTGTTTTTT.

This clonotype appeared a few times. This chain joins TRBV20-1 and TRBJ2-7; no clear D. Germline CDR1 DFQATT, CDR2 SNEGSKA (reference sequence). CDR3 length equals 11 residues. V lost 7 bases and J 6 bases, leaving 13 bases between the germline ends. CDR3 in DNA: TGCAGTGGGGCAGATTCTCGCGAGCAGTACTTC. Its protein product is CSGADSREQYF.

On this clonotype itself: Compared with germline, one end of the junction differs, possibly owing to a read error. J is TRBJ2-5 and V is TRBV4-1; possible D gene TRBD2, 7 bases. The CDR3 has 18 residues. Germline CDR1 reads MGHRA; CDR2 reads YSYEKL. Here the CDR3 reads CASSQDLGGATHQETHYF. The CDR3 DNA follows: TGCGCCAGCAGCCAAGATTTAGGGGGGGCTACTCACCAAGAGACCCATTACTTC.

Concerning this clonotype: A junction end diverges from the germline sequence, so it may reflect a read error. This chain connects TRBV29-1 to TRBJ1-4, with D maybe TRBD1 (5 bases). CDR3 length equals 14 residues. Germline V lookup: CDR1 SQVTM, CDR2 ANQGSEA. The DNA for the CDR3 is TGCAGCGCTCTTGGGACTGTACCTAATGAAAAACTGTTCTTT. It encodes CSALGTVPNEKLFF.

The chain recombines TRBV10-3 with TRBJ1-2; possible D gene TRBD1, 6 bases. The V gene lost 5 bases and the J gene lost 5 bases, with 24 bases spanning the gap. Per the germline V gene, CDR1 is ENHRY and CDR2 is SYGVKD. The CDR3 contains 17 residues. Here the CDR3 DNA reads TGTGCCATCAGTTATAACCCTCGGAGGACAGCTTATTATGGCTACACCTTC. This gives the protein CAISYNPRRTAYYGYTF.

In the case of this clonotype: A read error may account for a junction end that differs from germline. The chain links TRBV11-3 to TRBJ1-2, with D possibly TRBD1 on 6 matching bases. Germline CDR1 and CDR2: SGHNT and YENEEA. The length of the CDR3 is 13 residues. The CDR3 bases are TGTGCCAACAGCCCGGACAGCGTCGAAGGCTACATCTTC. It is translated as CANSPDSVEGYIF.

This clonotype was recorded only once. A much larger clone differs from this one at a single base, so this may be a read error. The CDR3 end shows no conserved phenylalanine or tryptophan, and so a read error is likely. The limits of the CDR3 on the DNA are not certain, so only TCRdb's listed CDR3 is given. The CDR3 protein is CASSRTIQETRYI. The rearrangement links TRBV14 to TRBJ2-5. With termini counted, the CDR3 has 13 amino acids. In germline, CDR1 is SGHDN, CDR2 FVKESK.

This clonotype has ten or more counts. The chain joins TRBV24-1 to TRBJ2-1; 7 bases map to TRBD1. CDR1 and CDR2 (germline): KGHDR, SFDVKD. V was pared by 0 bases and J by 10 bases, with 8 bases of the junction left unmatched. This CDR3 has 15 residues. Here the CDR3 reads CATSDLGNRGEEQFF. CDR3 bases: TGTGCCACCAGTGATTTGGGAAACAGGGGCGAGGAGCAGTTCTTC.

Only a few counts were recorded for this clonotype. The rearrangement links TRBV20-1 to TRBJ2-3; perhaps D is TRBD1 or TRBD2 (5 bases each). Trimming cost V 2 bases and J 2 bases, with 17 bases left between them. The CDR3 loop spans 16 amino acids. The germline CDR1 and CDR2 sequences are DFQATT and SNEGSKA (reference sequence). Here the CDR3 reads CSARKFGTGFTDTQYF. CDR3 nucleotides: TGCAGTGCTAGAAAGTTCGGGACGGGGTTCACAGATACGCAGTATTTT.

Remarks on this clonotype: This may come from a read error, since a much larger clone is one base off. This chain uses TRBV28 with TRBJ2-7; a weak D match, TRBD1 (6 bases). The CDR3 is 14 residues long. Germline V gene lookup returns CDR1 MDHEN and CDR2 SYDVKM. The CDR3 DNA follows: TGTGCCAGCAGTCTAAGACAGGACCCCTACGATCAGTACTTC. As protein: CASSLRQDPYDQYF.

On this clonotype itself: An end of the junction does not agree with germline; a read error may underlie this. The genes are TRBV28 and TRBJ2-5; D is tentatively TRBD1 or TRBD2 (7 bases each). This CDR3 region has 12 residues. The germline CDR1 and CDR2 sequences are MDHEN and SYDVKM. The DNA of the CDR3 is TGTGGCACGAAGGGGGCGCGGGAGACCCAGTATTTC. Its translation: CGTKGARETQYF.